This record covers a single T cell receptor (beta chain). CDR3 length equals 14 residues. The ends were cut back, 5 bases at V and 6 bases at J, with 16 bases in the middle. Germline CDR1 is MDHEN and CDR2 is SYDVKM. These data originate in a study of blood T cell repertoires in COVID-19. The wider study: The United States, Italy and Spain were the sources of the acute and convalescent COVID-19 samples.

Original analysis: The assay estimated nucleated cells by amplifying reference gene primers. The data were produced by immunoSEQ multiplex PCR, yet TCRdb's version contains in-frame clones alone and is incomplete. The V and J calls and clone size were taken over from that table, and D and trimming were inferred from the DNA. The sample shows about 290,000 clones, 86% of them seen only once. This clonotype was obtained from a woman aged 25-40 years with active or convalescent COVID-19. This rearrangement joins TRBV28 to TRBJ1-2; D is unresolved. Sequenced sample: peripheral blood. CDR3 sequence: CASSGPTPSDGYTF. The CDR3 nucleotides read TGTGCCAGCAGTGGGCCGACACCATCCGATGGCTACACCTTC.